This T cell receptor (beta chain) stems from a study of T cell responses to AZD1222 COVID-19 vaccine. Notes on the study in general: At 160-218 and 743-854, vaccine-associated CD4 TCRs were dominant, and they spanned spike. Spike-specific TCR breadth and depth grew following two AZD1222 doses.

In the case of this clone: The target antigen is unknown.

Generated by immunoSEQ multiplex PCR, the TCRdb table keeps only in-frame clones and is missing some. Here the sample spans under 25,000 clones, 80% to 85% being singletons. The sequence was collected from an adult who received the AZD1222 COVID-19 vaccine. The sequenced sample was peripheral blood, obtained 28 days after the second AZD1222 dose.

The CDR3 nucleotides read TGTGCCAGCAGCTTTGGCGGGAGGAGCACAGATACGCAGTATTTT. Its translation is CASSFGGRSTDTQYF. The chain combines TRBV11-3 with TRBJ2-3, with TRBD2 matching over 8 bases. V lost 3 bases and J lost 0; bases outside the gene matches: 2. The CDR3 is 15 amino acids. Germline V lookup: CDR1 SGHNT, CDR2 YENEEA.